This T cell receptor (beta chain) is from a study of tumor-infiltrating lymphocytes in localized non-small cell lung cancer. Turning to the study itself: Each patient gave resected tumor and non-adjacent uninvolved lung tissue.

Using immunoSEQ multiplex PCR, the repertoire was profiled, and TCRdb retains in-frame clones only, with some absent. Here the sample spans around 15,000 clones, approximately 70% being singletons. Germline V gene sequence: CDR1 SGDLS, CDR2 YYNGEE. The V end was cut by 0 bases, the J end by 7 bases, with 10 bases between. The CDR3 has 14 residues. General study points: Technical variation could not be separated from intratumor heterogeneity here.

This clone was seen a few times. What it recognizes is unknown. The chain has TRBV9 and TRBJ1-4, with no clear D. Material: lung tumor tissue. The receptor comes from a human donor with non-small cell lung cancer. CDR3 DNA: TGTGCCAGCAGCGTAGGGTCTTTGGCTGAAAAACTGTTTTTT. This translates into CASSVGSLAEKLFF. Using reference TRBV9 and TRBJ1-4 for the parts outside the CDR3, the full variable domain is DSGVTQTPKHLITATGQRVTLRCSPRSGDLSVYWYQQSLDQGLQFLIQYYNGEERAKGNILERFSAQQFPDLHSELNLSSLELGDSALYFCASSVGSLAEKLFFGSGTQLSVL.